Sequencing of this T cell receptor beta chain was carried out in a study of cytomegalovirus exposure and HLA in healthy donors. Study results and limitations: With later analysis, a missense DCLRE1C variant became linked to TCR beta V- and J-gene trimming. Specificity for CMV antigens was confirmed in vitro for a few of the CMV-associated chains. In all likelihood, a cluster of highly shared sequence variants was a sequencing artifact.

Of note for this clone: The antigen is not known.

PCR primers comprised 60 Vbeta and 13 Jbeta primers. Profiled with immunoSEQ multiplex PCR; TCRdb holds only in-frame clones, not every one. The sample has approximately 92,000 clones, just under 70% seen once. The CDR3 consists of 13 residues. The germline gives CDR1 SGHNT, CDR2 YYREEE (reference sequence). The trim removed 5 bases at V and 6 bases at J, leaving 5 bases unmatched. The genes are TRBV5-4 and TRBJ2-1; 7 nucleotides align to TRBD1. The sample was PBMCs. This TCR came from a man aged 50 or older in good health and CMV-seronegative. The chain's CDR3 is CASSHAGGNEQFF. The CDR3 DNA reads TGTGCCAGCAGTCACGCAGGGGGCAATGAGCAGTTCTTC.